Each of the 25 T cell receptor beta chains below was sequenced from the same sample in a study of response to subunit inactivated influenza vaccine. TCRdb reprocessed the RT-PCR reads via MiXCR and lists one record per CDR3 protein. The table lists roughly 650,000 distinct CDR3 sequences, 15% to 19% of them singletons. The specimen comprised PBMCs from blood, sampled about 11 days after vaccination. These receptors all come from a man aged 45 to 65 who received an inactivated influenza vaccine.

V usage is TRBV20-1 and J usage is TRBJ2-7, with 7 bases identical to TRBD2. Germline loops: CDR1 DFQATT, CDR2 SNEGSKA (reference sequence). Trimming took 3 bases from V and 2 from J; bases not matched to a gene: 4. This CDR3 region has 13 residues. As DNA, the CDR3 is TGCAGTGCTAGCCTAGCGGAAGCCTACGAGCAGTACTTC. Its translation is CSASLAEAYEQYF.

In its sample, this clonotype was seen once. V gene TRBV20-1 combines with J gene TRBJ2-7; D uncertain. The germline V and J ends were trimmed by 3 bases and 6 bases, with 18 bases remaining between them. Germline-derived CDR1 and CDR2 are DFQATT and SNEGSKA (reference sequence). The CDR3 spans 14 residues. CDR3 bases: TGCAGTGCTAGTACCGGCAGTAGCAGGACCGAGCAGTACTTC. Translation: CSASTGSSRTEQYF.

In this sample, this clonotype turned up a few times. This chain joins TRBV6-1 and TRBJ1-2, with D maybe TRBD1 (5 bases). Deletions cut 7 bases from V and 6 bases from J, with 12 bases between. Germline V gene data show CDR1 as MNHNS and CDR2 as SASEGT. The CDR3 contains 12 residues. CDR3 bases: TGTGCCAGCATAATAGGGGTAGATGGCTACACCTTC. As protein: CASIIGVDGYTF.

At least ten counts were recorded for this clonotype. The chain has TRBV20-1 and TRBJ2-7, with a tentative D call TRBD1 (6 bases). The length of the CDR3 is 15 residues. The ends were cut back, 0 bases at V and 0 bases at J, with 12 bases in the middle. Germline assignment: CDR1 DFQATT and CDR2 SNEGSKA (reference sequence). DNA of the CDR3: TGCAGTGCTAGAGATCCGGGACACAGCTCCTACGAGCAGTACTTC. This encodes CSARDPGHSSYEQYF.

This clonotype was detected a few times. This sequence joins TRBV29-1 and TRBJ2-4; the D call may be TRBD1 or TRBD2 (5 bases each). The CDR3 consists of 17 residues. Germline loops: CDR1 SQVTM, CDR2 ANQGSEA. V was cut by 1 base and J by 9 bases, with 25 bases left in between. The chain's CDR3 is CSVEGTQNWGSIRIQYF. The DNA for the CDR3 is TGCAGCGTTGAAGGCACTCAAAACTGGGGGAGTATACGCATTCAGTACTTC.

The chain combines TRBV10-3 with TRBJ2-1, with 7 bases aligning to TRBD1. This CDR3 contains 13 residues. In germline, CDR1 is ENHRY, CDR2 SYGVKD. V lost 11 bases and J lost 8; bases outside the gene matches: 12. The CDR3 DNA follows: TGTGCCCCCCGGGGACAGAACGTGGATGAGCAGTTCTTC. Translation gives CAPRGQNVDEQFF.

The chain is built from TRBV11-2 and TRBJ2-7, with D perhaps given as TRBD1 or TRBD2 (5 bases each). The CDR3 totals 13 residues. Germline CDR1 reads SGHAT; CDR2 reads FQNNGV. Trimming removed 1 base at V and 5 bases at J, with 9 bases between. This CDR3 is CASSLAGPHEQYF. The CDR3 coding sequence is TGTGCCAGCAGCTTAGCGGGACCTCACGAGCAGTACTTC.

This clonotype was seen more than once but under ten times. The chain has TRBV5-1 and TRBJ2-5, with D unresolved. V lost 2 bases, J lost 0 bases, and 8 bases lay in between. The CDR3 totals 14 residues. Germline values: CDR1 SGHRS, CDR2 YFSETQ. The CDR3 reads CASSFRGNQETQYF. The CDR3 coding sequence is TGCGCCAGCAGCTTTCGCGGAAACCAAGAGACCCAGTACTTC.

As regards this clonotype: At one boundary the junction diverges from the germline segment, which might be a read error. This rearrangement joins TRBV9 to TRBJ1-3; D is perhaps TRBD1 (5 bases). CDR1 and CDR2 from the germline V gene are SGDLS and YYNGEE. This CDR3 is built from 14 residues. The CDR3 nucleotides read TGTGCCAGCAGCTTGGGGACTGGAGGAAACACCATATTTTTT. Protein product: CASSLGTGGNTIFF.

This chain links TRBV9 with TRBJ2-2, with 7 bases matching TRBD1. Trimming took 3 bases from V and 4 from J; bases not matched to a gene: 9. There are 16 residues in the CDR3. Germline CDR1 is SGDLS and CDR2 is YYNGEE. The CDR3 bases are TGTGCCAGCAGCGCCCGACAGGGTGGTGGCACCGGGGAGCTGTTTTTT. Translated, it gives CASSARQGGGTGELFF.

This clonotype was detected a few times. The genes are TRBV7-2 and TRBJ1-1; possible D gene TRBD1, 6 bases. CDR1 and CDR2 (germline): SGHTA, FQGNSA. The V gene lost 5 bases and the J gene lost 0 bases, with 19 bases spanning the gap. This CDR3 is 17 amino acids long. CDR3 sequence (DNA): TGTGCCAGCAGCACCCGCAGACAGGCTGGCTTGAACACTGAAGCTTTCTTT. Translating gives CASSTRRQAGLNTEAFF.

The chain carries TRBV3-1 and TRBJ2-5; D remains unclear. The germline CDR1 and CDR2 sequences are LGHDT and YNNKEL (reference sequence). The V end was cut by 8 bases, the J end by 10 bases, with 17 bases between. The CDR3 has 12 residues. CDR3 coding DNA: TGTGCCAGCGGTGATGCAGCCCCTGGCCAGTACTTC. Translating gives CASGDAAPGQYF.

This clonotype appeared a few times. V usage is TRBV20-1 and J usage is TRBJ2-1; 11 bases line up with TRBD2. The CDR3 covers 14 residues. Germline V gene sequence: CDR1 DFQATT, CDR2 SNEGSKA (reference sequence). The junction had 2 bases not matched to a gene; V was cut back by 1 base and J by 6 bases. The CDR3 region is CSARGLAGFNEQFF. The CDR3 nucleotides are TGCAGTGCTAGAGGACTAGCGGGATTCAATGAGCAGTTCTTC.

Concerning this clonotype itself: The junction shows a germline mismatch at one end, possibly a read error. The chain is built from TRBV20-1 and TRBJ1-3; D is perhaps TRBD1 (5 bases). From germline, CDR1 is DFQATT and CDR2 SNEGSKA (reference sequence). CDR3 length: 15 residues. The CDR3 DNA reads as TGCAGTGCTAGAGATGGGGGTCGCTCTGGAATCACCATATATTTT. It specifies CSARDGGRSGITIYF.

This clonotype was counted between two and nine times. The V gene is TRBV2, the J gene TRBJ2-1; no clear D. The CDR3 consists of 13 residues. V was clipped by 4 bases and J by 3 bases, with 7 bases between them. Germline-derived CDR1 and CDR2 are SNHLY and FYNNEI. CDR3 nucleotide sequence: TGTGCCAGCAGTGTCGAGAGCTACAATGAGCAGTTCTTC. As protein: CASSVESYNEQFF.

This rearrangement joins TRBV11-3 to TRBJ2-1; 7 bases line up with TRBD2. After removal of 5 bases from V and 5 bases from J, the junction contained 12 bases not matched to a gene. CDR1 and CDR2 (germline): SGHNT, YENEEA. The CDR3 length is 16 residues. The CDR3 region is CASSRRGGGTNNEQFF. CDR3 DNA: TGTGCCAGCAGCCGGCGAGGCGGGGGAACAAACAATGAGCAGTTCTTC.

This chain joins TRBV12-3 or TRBV12-4 and TRBJ1-6; D is uncertain. V was shortened by 6 bases and J by 10 bases, with 13 bases between the two germline ends. This CDR3 spans 13 amino acids. CDR3 region: CASSQTPQSPLHF. The CDR3 bases are TGTGCCAGCAGCCAAACGCCGCAGTCACCCCTCCACTTT.

This CDR3 is CASSPPGQRTYEQYF. DNA for the CDR3: TGTGCCAGCAGCCCACCGGGACAGAGAACCTACGAGCAGTACTTC. The chain couples TRBV7-8 to TRBJ2-7, with 7 bases fitting TRBD1. Looked up from germline, CDR1 is SGHVS and CDR2 is FQNEAQ. Trimming took 5 bases from V and 2 from J; bases not matched to a gene: 9. This CDR3 has 15 residues.

This clonotype was counted only a few times. The chain employs TRBV3-1 and TRBJ2-2; TRBD1 matches 8 bases. The length of the CDR3 is 16 residues. The J segment lost 4 bases and the V segment lost 4 bases, leaving 8 bases of the junction unmatched. The germline CDR1 and CDR2 sequences are LGHDT and YNNKEL (reference sequence). The CDR3 region is CASSPQGAQLTGELFF. For the CDR3, the DNA is TGTGCCAGCAGCCCGCAGGGGGCCCAACTCACCGGGGAGCTGTTTTTT.

This clonotype was picked up many times. The chain is built from TRBV27 and TRBJ2-1; 7 bases map to TRBD1. Trimming removed 3 bases from V and 15 bases from J; junction bases left unmatched: 11. There are 13 residues in the CDR3. Germline V lookup: CDR1 MNHEY, CDR2 SMNVEV (reference sequence). DNA for the CDR3: TGTGCCAGCAGTTTCGTCGACAGGGTGACTATGTTCTTC. It encodes CASSFVDRVTMFF.

The V call is TRBV27, the J call TRBJ2-3; TRBD2 matches 8 bases. Germline V gene data show CDR1 as MNHEY and CDR2 as SMNVEV (reference sequence). The V gene end was trimmed by 8 bases and the J gene end by 0 bases; junction bases not matched to a gene: 7. The CDR3 sequence is 15 residues long. The CDR3 DNA sequence: TGTGCCAGCCGAAGACTAGCGCCAAGCACAGATACGCAGTATTTT. Protein sequence: CASRRLAPSTDTQYF.

The chain is built from TRBV20-1 and TRBJ2-7, with TRBD2 matching over 14 bases. CDR3 length: 16 residues. The V segment lost 1 base and the J segment 7 bases; nucleotides outside the gene matches: 9. Germline-derived CDR1 and CDR2 are DFQATT and SNEGSKA (reference sequence). The CDR3 DNA reads as TGCAGTGCTAGAGGAGGGACTAGCGGGAGTGTGGAGGAGCAGTACTTC. This encodes CSARGGTSGSVEEQYF.

The chain combines TRBV6-1 with TRBJ2-5; TRBD2 aligns across 15 bases. Per the germline V gene, CDR1 is MNHNS and CDR2 is SASEGT. The V and J ends lost 6 bases and 5 bases, in that order; junction bases with no gene match: 7. There are 16 residues in the CDR3. For the CDR3, the DNA is TGTGCCAGCAGCCTTGGACTAGCGGGAGGGGTGGAGACCCAGTACTTC. Protein product: CASSLGLAGGVETQYF.

This clonotype was counted a few times. The chain is built from TRBV4-1 and TRBJ1-2; D not certain. Germline CDR1 MGHRA, CDR2 YSYEKL. This CDR3 is 15 amino acids long. Trimming removed 0 bases at V and 1 base at J, with 9 bases between. CDR3 DNA: TGCGCCAGCAGCCAAGATTTCGCCAGTAACTATGGCTACACCTTC. It specifies CASSQDFASNYGYTF.

The table lists this clonotype with a few counts. The rearrangement uses TRBV5-1 and TRBJ2-2; 9 bases align to TRBD1. CDR1 is SGHRS and CDR2 is YFSETQ in the germline V gene. The CDR3 length is 17 residues. Trimming took 3 bases from V and 5 from J; bases not matched to a gene: 11. CDR3: CASSSASGTGNTGELFF. CDR3 nucleotide sequence: TGCGCCAGCAGCTCGGCGTCCGGGACAGGGAATACCGGGGAGCTGTTTTTT.